This TCR beta chain was identified during a study of blood T cell repertoires in COVID-19. About the study: The United States, Italy and Spain provided the acute and convalescent COVID-19 samples.

Germline assignment: CDR1 ENHRY and CDR2 SYGVKD. Trimming removed 0 bases from V and 5 bases from J, with 11 bases in between. The length of the CDR3 is 16 residues. The authors' processing: The assay estimated nucleated cells by amplifying reference gene primers. Here immunoSEQ multiplex PCR was the method, and the copy in TCRdb shows in-frame clones only, minus some. V and J calls and clone size are those listed in that table; D and trimming were worked out from the DNA. The sample has some 340,000 clones; 85% are singletons. The sample comprised peripheral blood. This chain uses TRBV10-3 with TRBJ1-6; weak D call: TRBD1 (6 bases). The clonotype was recovered from a woman under 30 with acute or convalescent COVID-19. This CDR3 is CAISESLDSDNSPLHF. DNA for the CDR3: TGTGCCATCAGTGAGTCGTTGGACAGCGATAATTCACCCCTCCACTTT.